This T cell receptor beta chain comes out of a study of a mutant IDH1 vaccine in newly diagnosed glioma. Whole-study context: Patients' prior therapy spanned radiotherapy, temozolomide, or both; most underwent both.

Sequenced by immunoSEQ multiplex PCR; TCRdb stores in-frame clones only, minus some. The sample includes tens of thousands of clones, 93% seen only once; the top ten take about 1.2%. The CDR3 is 15 residues long. After removal of 2 bases from V and 9 bases from J, the junction contained 5 bases not matched to a gene. CDR1 is MNHEY and CDR2 is SVGAGI in the germline V gene. Time point given: baseline, week 1 (first vaccination visit). The treatment here: pre-vaccination baseline after standard-of-care therapy. The J gene is TRBJ2-1, the V gene TRBV6-5, with 12 bases fitting TRBD2. This receptor was obtained from a man aged 35 to 55 with glioma. Sample: PBMCs, taken from a glioma patient treated with radiotherapy, temozolomide or both. The chain's CDR3 is CASSYGLAGKAEQFF. CDR3 nucleotides: TGTGCCAGCAGTTACGGACTAGCGGGAAAGGCTGAGCAGTTCTTC.